A single sample gave rise to the 14 T cell receptor beta chains below, sequenced in a study of blood T cell repertoires in COVID-19. Profiling relied on immunoSEQ multiplex PCR, and the TCRdb table lists in-frame clones only, not all of them. The repertoire consists of 200,000 to 250,000 clones, with about 82% occurring once and the leading ten covering approximately 2.1%. The sequencing input was PBMCs or T cells enriched from blood (not recorded which). These TCRs come from a woman aged 45-59 years who had recovered from COVID-19.

The chain joins TRBV6-5 to TRBJ2-5, with 10 bases matching TRBD1. CDR1 is MNHEY and CDR2 is SVGAGI in the germline V gene. This CDR3 region has 13 residues. Trimming took 6 bases from V and 4 from J; bases not matched to a gene: 2. CDR3 amino acids: CASSWTGGETQYF. The CDR3, as DNA: TGTGCCAGCAGCTGGACAGGGGGAGAGACCCAGTACTTC.

V is TRBV28 and J is TRBJ2-5; tentative D call: TRBD2 (5 bases). With 8 bases removed from V and 5 bases from J, the gap between germline ends came to 12 bases. The CDR3 is 12 amino acids. The germline V gene has CDR1 MDHEN and CDR2 SYDVKM. CDR3 loop: CASREGSETQYF. The CDR3 DNA follows: TGTGCCAGCCGCGAAGGGAGTGAGACCCAGTACTTC. The variable domain in full, with the rest retrieved from reference TRBV28 and TRBJ2-5, is DVKVTQSSRYLVKRTGEKVFLECVQDMDHENMFWYRQDPGLGLRLIYFSYDVKMKEKGDIPEGYSVSREKKERFSLILESASTNQTSMYLCASREGSETQYFGPGTRLLVL.

This clone was detected a few times. The chain joins TRBV7-2 to TRBJ1-6; possibly TRBD1 for D (6 bases). The V end lost 6 bases, the J end lost 6 bases, and 12 bases lay between the germline ends. CDR1 SGHTA and CDR2 FQGNSA come from the germline V gene. This CDR3 comprises 14 residues. CDR3 region: CASRRGQINSPLHF. CDR3 coding DNA: TGTGCCAGCAGACGTGGACAGATTAATTCACCCCTCCACTTT.

V gene TRBV5-6 combines with J gene TRBJ2-3, with 8 nucleotides matching TRBD2. Trimming took 4 bases from V and 11 from J; bases not matched to a gene: 15. The V gene's germline CDR1 is SGHDT and CDR2 YYEEEE. The CDR3 consists of 15 residues. This chain's CDR3 is CASSQYDRTRGGQYF. Here the CDR3 DNA reads TGTGCCAGCAGCCAATACGACAGGACCCGGGGGGGGCAGTATTTT.

This chain links TRBV5-4 with TRBJ2-1; 7 nucleotides agree with TRBD2. J lost 0 bases, V lost 4 bases, and 7 bases had no gene match. Germline V lookup: CDR1 SGHNT, CDR2 YYREEE (reference sequence). The CDR3 length is 16 residues. In DNA, the CDR3 is TGTGCCAGCAGCCTTGGGGGGGGGAGCTCCTACAATGAGCAGTTCTTC. The encoded protein is CASSLGGGSSYNEQFF.

J is TRBJ2-3 and V is TRBV28, with D possibly being TRBD2 (5 bases). The germline gives CDR1 MDHEN, CDR2 SYDVKM. V dropped 3 bases and J dropped 3 bases, with 13 bases sitting between them. The CDR3 has 15 residues. DNA of the CDR3: TGTGCCAGCAGTTTCCGGGGAGTGGGGACAGATACGCAGTATTTT. Translated, it gives CASSFRGVGTDTQYF.

The gene calls are TRBV7-3 and TRBJ1-1; weak D call: TRBD1 (6 bases). V was pared by 5 bases and J by 4 bases, with 11 bases between. Germline lookup yields CDR1 SGHTA and CDR2 FQGTGA. The CDR3 has 13 residues. CDR3 DNA: TGTGCCAGCAGCCCAGCCAGGGGCACTGAAGCTTTCTTT. This codes for CASSPARGTEAFF.

The chain couples TRBV2 to TRBJ2-2; weak D call: TRBD1 (5 bases). This CDR3 contains 15 residues. The V gene lost 0 bases and the J gene lost 3 bases, with 8 bases spanning the gap. Germline CDR1 is SNHLY and CDR2 is FYNNEI. CDR3 sequence (DNA): TGTGCCAGCAGTGAAGCCAAGGGGTACACCGGGGAGCTGTTTTTT. It codes for CASSEAKGYTGELFF.

This clone was detected only a few times. This sequence joins TRBV7-3 and TRBJ1-3; D perhaps matches TRBD1 (6 bases). Trimming pared 8 bases from V and 2 bases from J, leaving 22 bases between. This CDR3 is 17 amino acids long. Germline V gene sequence: CDR1 SGHTA, CDR2 FQGTGA. The CDR3 sequence is CASSSSSAGGPGNTIYF. DNA of the CDR3: TGTGCCAGCTCCTCCTCCTCCGCGGGGGGCCCTGGAAACACCATATATTTT. The full variable domain, in which reference TRBV7-3 and TRBJ1-3 provide the parts outside the CDR3, is GAGVSQTPSNKVTEKGKYVELRCDPISGHTALYWYRQSLGQGPEFLIYFQGTGAADDSGLPNDRFFAVRPEGSVSTLKIQRTERGDSAVYLCASSSSSAGGPGNTIYFGEGSWLTVV.

The chain is built from TRBV5-4 and TRBJ1-6; no clear D. Looked up from germline, CDR1 is SGHNT and CDR2 is YYREEE (reference sequence). The CDR3 extends over 12 amino acids. V lost 0 bases and J 10 bases, leaving 5 bases between the germline ends. The CDR3 reads CASSLGRSPLHF. CDR3 bases: TGTGCCAGCAGCTTGGGCAGGTCACCCCTCCACTTT.

V and J are TRBV20-1 and TRBJ1-1, with D possibly TRBD1 on 5 matching bases. This CDR3 contains 11 residues. The germline V gene has CDR1 DFQATT and CDR2 SNEGSKA (reference sequence). Trimming left V 5 bases short and J 1 base short, with 5 bases between. This chain's CDR3 is CSAGQNTEAFF. The CDR3 DNA follows: TGCAGTGCTGGACAGAACACTGAAGCTTTCTTT.

This clone has more than one count but fewer than ten. This chain links TRBV7-8 with TRBJ1-1, with 9 positions matching TRBD1. Unmatched junction bases numbered 6, after V lost 5 bases and J lost 5 bases. The V gene's germline CDR1 is SGHVS and CDR2 FQNEAQ. The CDR3 runs 14 residues. The CDR3 sequence: CASSPRDRATEAFF. The CDR3 DNA sequence: TGTGCCAGCAGCCCTCGGGACAGGGCTACTGAAGCTTTCTTT.

The chain is built from TRBV5-5 and TRBJ1-3; D not certain. The CDR3 has 15 amino acids. V lost 2 bases, J lost 3 bases, and 12 bases lay in between. Germline CDR1 is SGHKS and CDR2 is YYEKEE (reference sequence). This CDR3 reads CASSFRIPGGNTIYF. Here the CDR3 DNA reads TGTGCCAGCAGCTTCCGCATCCCCGGTGGAAACACCATATATTTT.

This clone was detected once. The chain recombines TRBV28 with TRBJ1-2; TRBD1 aligns across 10 bases. The germline V gene has CDR1 MDHEN and CDR2 SYDVKM. The V gene end was trimmed by 3 bases and the J gene end by 5 bases; junction bases not matched to a gene: 6. This CDR3 is built from 15 residues. CDR3 region: CASSFRTGGLYGYTF. CDR3 coding DNA: TGTGCCAGCAGTTTCCGGACAGGGGGTTTGTATGGCTACACCTTC.